This T cell receptor beta chain was found in a study of preoperative IRX-2 immunotherapy in early breast cancer (dated by TCRdb to between 2018 and 2021). Library prep was done by the immunoSEQ multiplex PCR assay. TCRdb limited this immuneACCESS table to in-frame rearrangements with V and J called. A share of clones is missing; checked studies link under half to unresolved V genes, and the rest is unexplained. Present in this sample are tens of thousands of clones, approximately 95% of which were seen just once. The top ten hold around 15% of the sample. The table lists this clone with a count of one. The antigen this receptor binds is unknown. Base quality data are lacking; no much larger clone is found one base away. Including cysteine and phenylalanine, the CDR3 has 16 amino acids. Only the CDR3 part of the read is kept: 48 bases, read in frame from the first base. Germline trimming amounts to 4 bases on V and 8 bases on J, with 8 as the count of junction bases outside the gene matches. The germline V gene supplies CDR1 SGDLS and CDR2 YYNGEE.

What the treatment or condition label conveys for this sample: preoperative locoregional IRX-2 cytokine immunotherapy. The samples were obtained from a phase Ib study in which preoperative, locoregional IRX-2 cytokine immunotherapy intended to prime immune responses was tested. Donors were patients with early-stage breast cancer who received IRX-2 before surgery. The TCR comes from a human donor with breast cancer. This receptor chain uses TRBV9 and TRBJ2-2, with 13 bases in between that match TRBD2. Source: tumor tissue, taken after IRX-2 immunotherapy. The bases are TGTGCCAGCAGCCTCGGACTAGCGGGAGTTATGGGGGAGCTGTTTTTT. The translation is CASSLGLAGVMGELFF.